This TCR beta chain was identified during a study of human T cells and chemical hapten exposure. Study-wide results and limits: DPC sensitization did not alter TCRs above 1 in 1000 frequency.

TCRdb independently ran MiXCR on the RACE reads; one entry per CDR3 protein. The table includes fewer than 300,000 distinct CDR3 sequences, roughly 7.7% detected once. The V and J ends lost 1 base and 4 bases respectively, with 8 bases between them. The CDR3 extends over 12 amino acids. CDR1 is DFQATT and CDR2 is SNEGSKA in the germline V gene (reference sequence). Described time point: pre-sensitization, week 0. Documented treatment: therapeutic diphenylcyclopropenone sensitization with weekly scalp DPC. In the case of this clonotype: Antigen: not known.

V gene TRBV20-1 combines with J gene TRBJ2-7; D unresolved. The source is a man aged 18 to 29 with alopecia areata. Some clones in this sample may be carry-over from other donors' samples. The sequenced sample was whole blood, obtained in connection with sensitization to the hapten diphenylcyclopropenone (DPC). The CDR3: CSARVGEYEQYF. The CDR3 coding sequence is TGCAGTGCTAGAGTGGGCGAATACGAGCAGTACTTC.